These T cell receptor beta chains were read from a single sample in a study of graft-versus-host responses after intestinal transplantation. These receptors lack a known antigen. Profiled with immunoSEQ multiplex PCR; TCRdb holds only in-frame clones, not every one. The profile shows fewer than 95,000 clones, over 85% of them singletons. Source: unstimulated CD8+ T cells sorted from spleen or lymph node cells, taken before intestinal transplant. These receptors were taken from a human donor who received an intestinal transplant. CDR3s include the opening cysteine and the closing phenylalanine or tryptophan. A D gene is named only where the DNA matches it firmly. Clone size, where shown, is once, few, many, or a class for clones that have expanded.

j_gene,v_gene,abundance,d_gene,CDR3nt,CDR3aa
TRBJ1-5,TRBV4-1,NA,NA,TGCGCCAGCAGCCAAGACTCCGGGAATGGCAATCAGCCCCAGCATTTT,CASSQDSGNGNQPQHF
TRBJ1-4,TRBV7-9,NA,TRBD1,TGTGCCAGCAGCTTATGGGACAGGGGAGGAGGGGAAAAACTGTTTTTT,CASSLWDRGGGEKLFF
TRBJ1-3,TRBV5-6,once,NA,TGTGCCAGCAGCTTCTTGCCCAGCTCTGGAAACACCATATATTTT,CASSFLPSSGNTIYF
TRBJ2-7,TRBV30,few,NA,TGTGCCTGGAGTCCTTCCTACGAGCAGTACTTC,CAWSPSYEQYF
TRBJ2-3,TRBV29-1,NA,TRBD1,TGCAGCGTTTCCGGGACAGGGAGCACAGATACGCAGTATTTT,CSVSGTGSTDTQYF
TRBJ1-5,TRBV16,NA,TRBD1,TGTGCCAGCAGCCTTGGGACAGACAATCAGCCCCAGCATTTT,CASSLGTDNQPQHF
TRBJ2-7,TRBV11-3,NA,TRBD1,TGTGCCAGCAGCCATCGGGACAGGGGCCACGAGCAGTACTTC,CASSHRDRGHEQYF
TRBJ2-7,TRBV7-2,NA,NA,TGTGCCAGCAGCCAAACTGGAAGGAGCTCCTACGAGCAGTACTTC,CASSQTGRSSYEQYF
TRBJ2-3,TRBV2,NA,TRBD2,TGTGCCAGCAGTCAAGGTCTAGCGGGGGGCGGAAGCACAGATACGCAGTATTTT,CASSQGLAGGGSTDTQYF
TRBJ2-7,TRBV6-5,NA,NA,TGTGCCAGCAGTGAATGGACTAACATAGGCGAGCAGTACTTC,CASSEWTNIGEQYF
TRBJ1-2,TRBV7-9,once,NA,TGTGCCAGCAGCTTAGTCCAGGGTTACTATGGCTACACCTTC,CASSLVQGYYGYTF
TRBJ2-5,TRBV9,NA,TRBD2,TGTGCCAGCAGCGATAGACTAGCGGGGGGAGGGGTACAAGAGACCCAGTACTTC,CASSDRLAGGGVQETQYF
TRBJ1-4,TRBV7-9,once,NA,TGTGCCAGCAGCTTAGTGGGGGGGCCGGTGGAAAAACTGTTTTTT,CASSLVGGPVEKLFF
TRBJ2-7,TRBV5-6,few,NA,TGTGCCAGCAGCTTGGTGGGCAGCTCCTACGAGCAGTACTTC,CASSLVGSSYEQYF
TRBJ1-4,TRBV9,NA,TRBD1,TGTGCCAGCAGCGAGACAGGGGCGCATGAAAAACTGTTTTTT,CASSETGAHEKLFF
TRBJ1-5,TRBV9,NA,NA,TGTGCCAGCAGCCCACAGGGAAACAATCAGCCCCAGCATTTT,CASSPQGNNQPQHF
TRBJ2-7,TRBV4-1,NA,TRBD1,TGCGCCAGCAGCCAAGATTTAGGACAGGGGTACGAGCAGTACTTC,CASSQDLGQGYEQYF
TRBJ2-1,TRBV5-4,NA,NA,TGTGCCAGCAGCCCAGGGTACAATGAGCAGTTCTTC,CASSPGYNEQFF
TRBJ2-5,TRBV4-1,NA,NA,TGCGCCAGCAGCCAAGGAACGGAGGGTGGAGCCTTGAGGGAGACCCAGTACTTC,CASSQGTEGGALRETQYF
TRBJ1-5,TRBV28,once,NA,TGTGCCAGCAGAAAACCCAGGTTGAATCAGCCCCAGCATTTT,CASRKPRLNQPQHF
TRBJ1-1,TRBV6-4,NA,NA,TGTGCCAGCAGTGACTCGTCGAGTAAAGCTTTCTTT,CASSDSSSKAFF
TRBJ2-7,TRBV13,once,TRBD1,TGTGCCAGCAGCTCCACCATCGAGCAGGGGGCAATAGACGAGCAGTACTTC,CASSSTIEQGAIDEQYF
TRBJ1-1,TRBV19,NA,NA,TGTGCCAGTAGGACAGCACACGAAATGAACACTGAAGCTTTCTTT,CASRTAHEMNTEAFF
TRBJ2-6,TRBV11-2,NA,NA,TGTGCCAGCAGCTTAGGGGTAGGGGGAACTGGGGCCAACGTCCTGACTTTC,CASSLGVGGTGANVLTF
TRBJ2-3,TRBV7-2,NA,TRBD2,TGTGCCAGCAGCCTCCGACTAGCGGGAGATAGAGATACGCAGTATTTT,CASSLRLAGDRDTQYF
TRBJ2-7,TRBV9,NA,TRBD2,TGTGCCAGCAGCGCAAGAAGCGGGGTGTCCGTGTACGAGCAGTACTTC,CASSARSGVSVYEQYF
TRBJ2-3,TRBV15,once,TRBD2,TGTGCCACCAGCAGAGTTGGGACTAGCGGGATTCGCCGGGGGGCAGATACGCAGTATTTT,CATSRVGTSGIRRGADTQYF
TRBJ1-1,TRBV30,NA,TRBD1,TGTGCCTGGTGGACAGGGGCTTACACTGAAGCTTTCTTT,CAWWTGAYTEAFF
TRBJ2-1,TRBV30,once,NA,TGTGCCTGGAGGGAAACAGGTTATAGGAATGAGCAGTTCTTC,CAWRETGYRNEQFF
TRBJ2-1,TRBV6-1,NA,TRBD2,TGTGCCAGTTCTTTCGCTAGCGGGGTTTACAATGAGCAGTTCTTC,CASSFASGVYNEQFF
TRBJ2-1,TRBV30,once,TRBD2,TGTGCCTGGTCCGAAAAGGTAGCGGGGGGGCCGGGTTTCGTCAATGAGCAGTTCTTC,CAWSEKVAGGPGFVNEQFF
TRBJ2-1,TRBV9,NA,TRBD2,TGTGCCAGCAGCGTAGCTAGCGGGGGGGCCTACAATGAGCAGTTCTTC,CASSVASGGAYNEQFF
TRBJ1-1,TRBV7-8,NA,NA,TGTGCCAGCAGCTTTCGGGCTCTCGGGGAAAAGAACACTGAAGCTTTCTTT,CASSFRALGEKNTEAFF
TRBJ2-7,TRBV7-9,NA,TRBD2,TGTGCCAGCAGCTTGGGCGGGGGCGAGCAGTACTTC,CASSLGGGEQYF
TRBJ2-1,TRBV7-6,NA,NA,TGTGCCAGCAGCCCATCCGGGGGGCTGGAGAATGAGCAGTTCTTC,CASSPSGGLENEQFF
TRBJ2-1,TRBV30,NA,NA,TGTGCCTGGAGTCTGGGGGCTTCCAACTACAATGAGCAGTTCTTC,CAWSLGASNYNEQFF
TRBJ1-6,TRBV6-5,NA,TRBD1,TGTGCCAGCAGTCTTGACAGGGTCCATAATTCACCCCTCCACTTT,CASSLDRVHNSPLHF
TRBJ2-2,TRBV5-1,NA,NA,TGCGCCAGCAGCTTGGCCGGGTCCACAGGGTTAATCACCGGGGAGCTGTTTTTT,CASSLAGSTGLITGELFF
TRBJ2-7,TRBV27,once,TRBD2,TGTGCCAGCAGTTTCTTCTCGGGACTAGCGGGAGACGAGCAGTACTTC,CASSFFSGLAGDEQYF
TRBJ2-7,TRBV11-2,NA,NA,TGTGCCAGCAGCCACAGGGTTGACGAGCAGTACTTC,CASSHRVDEQYF
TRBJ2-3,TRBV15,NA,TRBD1,TGTGCCACCAGCAGAGGCCGGGACAGGGCAACAGATACGCAGTATTTT,CATSRGRDRATDTQYF
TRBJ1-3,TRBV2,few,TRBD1,TGTGCCAGCGCAGACAGGGTGGGAAACACCATATATTTT,CASADRVGNTIYF
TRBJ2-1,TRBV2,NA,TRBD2,TGTGCCGGGAAAGCGCGGGGGGGCCAGAGTGAGCAGTTCTTC,CAGKARGGQSEQFF
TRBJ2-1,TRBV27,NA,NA,TGTGCCACTCACCCGGGGGTATACCACAATGAGCAGTTCTTC,CATHPGVYHNEQFF
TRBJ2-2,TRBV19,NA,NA,TGTGCCAGTAGTTTACGGGAAACTTTTCACGGGGAGCTGTTTTTT,CASSLRETFHGELFF
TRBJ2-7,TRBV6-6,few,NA,TGTGCCAGCAGTTCCTCCCCTTACGAGCAGTACTTC,CASSSSPYEQYF
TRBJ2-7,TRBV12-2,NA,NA,TGTGCAAGTCGCTTAAGACAGGGTGACCCCTACGAGCAGTACTTC,CASRLRQGDPYEQYF
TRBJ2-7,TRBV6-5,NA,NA,TGTGCCAGCAGTACGGGGAGGAACTCCTACGAGCAGTACTTC,CASSTGRNSYEQYF
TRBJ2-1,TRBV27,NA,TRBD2,TGTGCCAGCAGTTTAGCGGGACTAGCCCTGAATGAGCAGTTCTTC,CASSLAGLALNEQFF
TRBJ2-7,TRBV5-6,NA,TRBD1,TGTGCCAGCAGCTGTGACCCGGGACAGGGGTCTTGCGAGCAGTACTTC,CASSCDPGQGSCEQYF
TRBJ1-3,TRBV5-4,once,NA,TGTGCCAGCAGCTTGGGCACAGGGTACTCTGGAAACACCATATATTTT,CASSLGTGYSGNTIYF
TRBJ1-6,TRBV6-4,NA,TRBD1,TGTGCCAGCAGGGGACAGGGCCTTAATTCACCCCTCCACTTT,CASRGQGLNSPLHF
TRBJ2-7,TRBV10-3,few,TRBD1,TGTGCCATCAGGGACAGGCAACGGTTCTACGAGCAGTACTTC,CAIRDRQRFYEQYF
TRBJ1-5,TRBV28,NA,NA,TGTGCCAGCAGTTTATTAGATAGCAATCAGCCCCAGCATTTT,CASSLLDSNQPQHF
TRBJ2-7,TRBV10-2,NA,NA,TGCGCCAGCAGTGAGGGGAGGGGGAGTAGGGCTAACTACGAGCAGTACTTC,CASSEGRGSRANYEQYF